The sequence of this TCR beta chain was determined in a study of T-cell memory formation after mild COVID-19. Study background: Largely, TCR clusters stayed within a single donor. General study points: Clones that contracted clustered mainly in CM and EM if CD4+ and in EMRA if CD8+.

Germline CDR1 is MGHRA and CDR2 is YSYEKL. V was pared by 0 bases and J by 5 bases, with 5 bases of the junction left unmatched. The CDR3 is made up of 16 amino acids. cDNA libraries for TCR alpha and TCR beta, carrying sample barcodes and UMIs, came from 5'RACE with constant-segment primers. Each CDR3 protein gets one entry after TCRdb re-called the 5' RACE reads with MiXCR. The data show around 200,000 distinct CDR3 sequences, about 10% seen once. On this clonotype itself: Its antigen is not known.

Specimen: PBMCs or a T cell subset sorted from them (not recorded which). The TCR was taken from a man younger than 35 who had mild COVID-19 (a few samples of this study predate the infection). Cell type and time point are not known. V is TRBV4-1 and J is TRBJ1-4, with 8 nucleotides matching TRBD1. The CDR3 DNA sequence: TGCGCCAGCAGCCAAGACTCGACAGGGGCAAATGAAAAACTGTTTTTT. Encoded protein: CASSQDSTGANEKLFF.